The clone carrying this T cell receptor beta chain occurred a few times. The antigen is unknown. The sample is drawn from a study of T-cell memory formation after mild COVID-19. TCRdb analysed the 5' RACE reads with MiXCR anew, one entry per CDR3 protein. The sample lists hundreds of thousands of distinct CDR3 sequences, approximately 8.4% occurring once. Findings and limits, study-wide: CD4+ contracting clones were mainly CM and EM; CD8+ ones, EMRA.

The V end lost 6 bases, the J end lost 5 bases, and 11 bases lay between the germline ends. The CDR3 sequence is 12 residues long. Germline loops: CDR1 SGHTA, CDR2 FQGTGA. Source material: PBMCs or a T cell subset sorted from them (not recorded which). This clonotype originated in a man aged 18 to 35 who had mild COVID-19 (a few samples of this study predate the infection). Cell type and time point are not known. V is TRBV7-3 and J is TRBJ2-7; possibly TRBD1 or TRBD2 for D (5 bases each). CDR3 in DNA: TGTGCCAGCAGGCACGGGACCCACGAGCAGTACGTC. It translates to CASRHGTHEQYV.